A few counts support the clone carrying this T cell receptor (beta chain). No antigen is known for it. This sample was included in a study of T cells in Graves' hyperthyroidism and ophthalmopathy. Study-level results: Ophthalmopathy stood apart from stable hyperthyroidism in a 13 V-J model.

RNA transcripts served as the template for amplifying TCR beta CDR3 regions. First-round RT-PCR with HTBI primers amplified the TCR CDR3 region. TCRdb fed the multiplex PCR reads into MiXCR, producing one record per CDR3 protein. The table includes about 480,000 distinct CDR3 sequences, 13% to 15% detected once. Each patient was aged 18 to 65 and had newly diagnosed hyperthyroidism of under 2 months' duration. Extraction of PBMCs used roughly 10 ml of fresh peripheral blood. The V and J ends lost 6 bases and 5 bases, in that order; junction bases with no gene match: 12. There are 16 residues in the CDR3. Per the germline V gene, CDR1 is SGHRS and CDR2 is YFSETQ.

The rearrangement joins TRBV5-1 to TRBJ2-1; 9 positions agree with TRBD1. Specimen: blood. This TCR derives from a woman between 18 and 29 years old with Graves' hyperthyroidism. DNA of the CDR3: TGCGCCAGCAAGGGGGCTACAGGGGGCGCCAACAATGAGCAGTTCTTC. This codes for CASKGATGGANNEQFF. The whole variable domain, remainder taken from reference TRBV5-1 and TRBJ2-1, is KAGVTQTPRYLIKTRGQQVTLSCSPISGHRSVSWYQQTPGQGLQFLFEYFSETQRNKGNFPGRFSGRQFSNSRSEMNVSTLELGDSALYLCASKGATGGANNEQFFGPGTRLTVL.